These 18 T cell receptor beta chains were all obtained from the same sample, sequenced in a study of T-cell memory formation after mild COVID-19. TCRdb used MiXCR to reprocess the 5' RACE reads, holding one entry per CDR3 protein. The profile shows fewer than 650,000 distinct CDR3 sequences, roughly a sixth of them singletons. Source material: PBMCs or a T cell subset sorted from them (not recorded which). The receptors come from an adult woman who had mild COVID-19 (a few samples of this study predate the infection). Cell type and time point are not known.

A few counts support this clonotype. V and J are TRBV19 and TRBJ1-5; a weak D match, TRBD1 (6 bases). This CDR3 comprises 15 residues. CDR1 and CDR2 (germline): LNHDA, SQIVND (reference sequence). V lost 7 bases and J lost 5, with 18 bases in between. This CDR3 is CASTTGHRGYQPQHF. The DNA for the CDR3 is TGTGCCAGTACCACAGGGCATCGCGGGTATCAGCCCCAGCATTTT.

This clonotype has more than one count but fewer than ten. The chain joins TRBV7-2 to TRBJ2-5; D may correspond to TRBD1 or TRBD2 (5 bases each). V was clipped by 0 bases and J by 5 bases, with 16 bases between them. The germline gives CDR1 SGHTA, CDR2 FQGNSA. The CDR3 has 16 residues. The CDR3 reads CASSLAWGSLWETQYF. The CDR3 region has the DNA TGTGCCAGCAGCTTAGCGTGGGGGAGTCTATGGGAGACCCAGTACTTC.

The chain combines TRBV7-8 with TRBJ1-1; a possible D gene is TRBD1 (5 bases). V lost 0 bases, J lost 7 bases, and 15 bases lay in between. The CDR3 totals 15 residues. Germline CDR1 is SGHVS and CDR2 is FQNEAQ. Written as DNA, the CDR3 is TGTGCCAGCAGCTTAGCGTTTTACAGGACAAATGAAGCTTTCTTT. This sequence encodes CASSLAFYRTNEAFF.

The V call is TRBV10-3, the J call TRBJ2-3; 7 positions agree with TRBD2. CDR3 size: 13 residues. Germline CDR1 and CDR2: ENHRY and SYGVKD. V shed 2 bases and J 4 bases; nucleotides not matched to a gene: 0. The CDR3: CAISERGADTQYF. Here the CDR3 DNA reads TGTGCCATCAGTGAGCGGGGGGCAGATACGCAGTATTTT.

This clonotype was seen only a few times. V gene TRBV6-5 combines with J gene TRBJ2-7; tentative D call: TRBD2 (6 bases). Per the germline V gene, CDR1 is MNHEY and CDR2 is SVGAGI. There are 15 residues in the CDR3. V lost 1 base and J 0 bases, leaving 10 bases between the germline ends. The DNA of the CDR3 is TGTGCCAGCAGTTACTTCCGGGGGAGCTCCTACGAGCAGTACTTC. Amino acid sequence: CASSYFRGSSYEQYF.

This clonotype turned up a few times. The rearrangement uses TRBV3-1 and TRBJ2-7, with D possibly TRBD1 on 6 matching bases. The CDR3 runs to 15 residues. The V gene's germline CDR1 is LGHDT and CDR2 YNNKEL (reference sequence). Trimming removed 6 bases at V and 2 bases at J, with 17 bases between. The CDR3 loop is CASSRNPGDPYEQYF. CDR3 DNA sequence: TGTGCCAGCAGTCGAAACCCAGGGGACCCCTACGAGCAGTACTTC.

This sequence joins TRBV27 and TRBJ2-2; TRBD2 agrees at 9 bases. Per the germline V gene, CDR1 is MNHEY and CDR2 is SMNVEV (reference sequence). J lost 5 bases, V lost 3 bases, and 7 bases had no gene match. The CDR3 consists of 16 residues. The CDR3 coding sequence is TGTGCCAGCAGTTTGAGGGTAGCGGGAGTAACCGGGGAGCTGTTTTTT. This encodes CASSLRVAGVTGELFF.

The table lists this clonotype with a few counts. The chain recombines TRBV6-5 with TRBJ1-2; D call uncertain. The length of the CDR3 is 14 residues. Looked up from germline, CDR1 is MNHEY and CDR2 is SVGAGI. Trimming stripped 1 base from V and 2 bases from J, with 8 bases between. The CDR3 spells CASSYYRENYGYTF. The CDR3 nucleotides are TGTGCCAGCAGTTACTATAGAGAGAACTATGGCTACACCTTC.

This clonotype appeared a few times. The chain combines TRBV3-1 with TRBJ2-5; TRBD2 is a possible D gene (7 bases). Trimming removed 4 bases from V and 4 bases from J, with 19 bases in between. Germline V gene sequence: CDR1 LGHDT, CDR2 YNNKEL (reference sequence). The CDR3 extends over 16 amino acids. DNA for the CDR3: TGTGCCAGCAGCCCACGCGGGGGCGGCGGTCGAGAGACCCAGTACTTC. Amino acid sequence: CASSPRGGGGRETQYF.

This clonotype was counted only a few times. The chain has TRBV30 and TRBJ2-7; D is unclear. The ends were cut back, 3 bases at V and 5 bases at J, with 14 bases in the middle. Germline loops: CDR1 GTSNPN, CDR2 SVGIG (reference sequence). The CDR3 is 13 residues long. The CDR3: CAWRSTPGHEQYF. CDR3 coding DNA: TGTGCCTGGAGATCGACCCCAGGACACGAGCAGTACTTC.

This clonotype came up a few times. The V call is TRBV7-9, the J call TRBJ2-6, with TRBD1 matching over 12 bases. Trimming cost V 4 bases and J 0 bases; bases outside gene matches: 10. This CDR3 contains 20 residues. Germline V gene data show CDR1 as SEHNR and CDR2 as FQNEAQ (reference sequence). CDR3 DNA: TGTGCCAGCAGCTCAACTCCGGGACAGGGGGCGGGCTCTGGGGCCAACGTCCTGACTTTC. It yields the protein CASSSTPGQGAGSGANVLTF.

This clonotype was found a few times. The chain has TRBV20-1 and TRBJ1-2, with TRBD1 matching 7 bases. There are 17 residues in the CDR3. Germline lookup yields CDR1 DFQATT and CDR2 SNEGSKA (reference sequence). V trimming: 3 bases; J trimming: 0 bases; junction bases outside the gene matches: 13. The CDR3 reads CSASAPYRGRTNYGYTF. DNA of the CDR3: TGCAGTGCTAGTGCTCCATACAGGGGACGGACTAACTATGGCTACACCTTC.

The CDR3 sequence is CSVEDRDSNQPQHF. CDR3 sequence (DNA): TGCAGCGTTGAGGACAGGGATAGCAATCAGCCCCAGCATTTT. This chain connects TRBV29-1 to TRBJ1-5, with TRBD1 matching over 8 bases. V shed 3 bases and J 0 bases; nucleotides not matched to a gene: 1. This CDR3 has 14 residues. Germline V gene data show CDR1 as SQVTM and CDR2 as ANQGSEA.

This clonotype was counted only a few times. The CDR3 spells CASSLTLTLALSTDTQYF. CDR3 coding DNA: TGTGCCAGCAGCTTAACACTTACTTTGGCCCTAAGCACAGATACGCAGTATTTT. The chain combines TRBV7-6 with TRBJ2-3; D not certain. Germline CDR1 reads SGHVS; CDR2 reads FNYEAQ. The CDR3 runs to 18 residues. V was shortened by 2 bases and J by 0 bases, with 18 bases between the two germline ends.

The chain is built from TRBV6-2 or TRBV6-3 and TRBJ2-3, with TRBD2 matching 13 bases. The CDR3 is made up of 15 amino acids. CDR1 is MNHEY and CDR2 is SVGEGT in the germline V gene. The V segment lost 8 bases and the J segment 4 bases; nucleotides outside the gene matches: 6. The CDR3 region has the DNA TGTGCCAGCGGAGGACTAGCGGGAGTTCCAGATACGCAGTATTTT. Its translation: CASGGLAGVPDTQYF.

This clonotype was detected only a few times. Here the CDR3 reads CSAKRHEAAVTGELFF. CDR3 DNA sequence: TGCAGTGCTAAAAGACACGAGGCAGCGGTTACCGGGGAGCTGTTTTTT. This chain joins TRBV20-1 and TRBJ2-2; possible D gene TRBD2, 5 bases. Germline loops: CDR1 DFQATT, CDR2 SNEGSKA (reference sequence). The CDR3 sequence is 16 residues long. V dropped 4 bases and J dropped 5 bases, with 20 bases sitting between them.

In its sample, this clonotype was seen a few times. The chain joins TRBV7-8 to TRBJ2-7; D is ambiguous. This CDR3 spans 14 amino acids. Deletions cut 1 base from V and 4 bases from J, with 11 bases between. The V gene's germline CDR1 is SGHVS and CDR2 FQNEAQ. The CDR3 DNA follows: TGTGCCAGCAGCTTAGGGCAGGAGAGGTACGAGCAGTACTTC. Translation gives CASSLGQERYEQYF.

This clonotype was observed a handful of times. In DNA, the CDR3 is TGTGCCAGCAGCGTTTACGTTACTGGGAACGGTAGGGAGCTGTACTTC. Protein sequence: CASSVYVTGNGRELYF. The gene calls are TRBV12-3 or TRBV12-4 and TRBJ2-4, with D perhaps TRBD2 (5 bases). This CDR3 comprises 16 residues. The V and J ends lost 6 bases and 15 bases respectively, with 30 bases between them.